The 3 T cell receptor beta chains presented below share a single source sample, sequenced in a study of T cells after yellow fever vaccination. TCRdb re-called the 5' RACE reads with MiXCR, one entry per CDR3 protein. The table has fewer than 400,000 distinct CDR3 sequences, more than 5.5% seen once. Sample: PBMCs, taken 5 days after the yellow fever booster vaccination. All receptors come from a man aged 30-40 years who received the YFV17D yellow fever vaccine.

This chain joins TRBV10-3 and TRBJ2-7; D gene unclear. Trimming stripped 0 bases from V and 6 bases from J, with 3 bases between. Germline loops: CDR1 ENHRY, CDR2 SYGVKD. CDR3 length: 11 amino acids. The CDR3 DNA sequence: TGTGCCATCAGTGAGTCTTTCGAGCAGTACTTC. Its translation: CAISESFEQYF.

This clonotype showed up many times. CDR3 in DNA: TGTGCCACCAGTGGGCAGTCATACGAGCAGTACTTC. It encodes CATSGQSYEQYF. The chain joins TRBV24-1 to TRBJ2-7; D gene unclear. CDR3 length: 12 residues. With 5 bases removed from V and 4 bases from J, the gap between germline ends came to 8 bases. Germline loops: CDR1 KGHDR, CDR2 SFDVKD.

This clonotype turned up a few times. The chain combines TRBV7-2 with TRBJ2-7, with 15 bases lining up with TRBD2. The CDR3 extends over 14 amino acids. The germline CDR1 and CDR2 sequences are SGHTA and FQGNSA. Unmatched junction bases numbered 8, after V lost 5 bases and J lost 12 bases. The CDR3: CASSPGTSGRHPYF. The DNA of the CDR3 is TGTGCCAGCAGCCCCGGGACTAGCGGGAGGCATCCGTACTTC.